These 15 T cell receptor beta chains were sequenced from one sample in a study of cytomegalovirus exposure and HLA in healthy donors. PCR primers comprised 60 Vbeta and 13 Jbeta primers. Generated by immunoSEQ multiplex PCR, the TCRdb table keeps only in-frame clones and is missing some. The sample carries about 270,000 clones, just over 85% recorded once. Input material: PBMCs. The origin of the receptors is a man aged 35-49 years in good health and CMV-seropositive.

This chain links TRBV19 with TRBJ2-1; 12 nucleotides line up with TRBD1. V dropped 5 bases and J dropped 7; count of bases not matched to a gene: 3. The CDR3 has 14 amino acids. Germline V gene sequence: CDR1 LNHDA, CDR2 SQIVND (reference sequence). The CDR3 DNA is TGTGCCAGTAGTTGGGACAGGGGGCATAATGAGCAGTTCTTC. Amino acids: CASSWDRGHNEQFF.

This sequence joins TRBV7-9 and TRBJ1-5, with unresolved D. V dropped 0 bases and J dropped 5 bases, with 11 bases sitting between them. CDR3 length: 15 residues. Germline CDR1 is SEHNR and CDR2 is FQNEAQ (reference sequence). The CDR3 loop is CASSLAAADYQPQHF. CDR3 sequence (DNA): TGTGCCAGCAGCTTAGCGGCGGCGGATTATCAGCCCCAGCATTTT.

The CDR3 spells CASSPTTGGNNEQFF. The CDR3 bases are TGTGCCAGCTCACCCACGACAGGGGGTAACAATGAGCAGTTCTTC. The chain carries TRBV18 and TRBJ2-1; 9 bases map to TRBD1. The V gene's germline CDR1 is KGHSH and CDR2 LQKENI. Losses at the gene ends were 3 bases for V and 5 bases for J; bases not matched to a gene: 5. The CDR3 is 15 residues long.

This clone was counted a single time. The gene calls are TRBV6-5 and TRBJ2-7, with 10 bases matching TRBD1. With 2 bases clipped from V and 5 bases from J, the junction kept 6 bases outside the gene matches. This CDR3 comprises 15 residues. The V gene's germline CDR1 is MNHEY and CDR2 SVGAGI. This chain's CDR3 is CASSYMTGGADEQYF. In nucleotides, the CDR3 is TGTGCCAGCAGTTACATGACAGGGGGCGCGGACGAGCAGTACTTC.

This clone occurred many times. This chain joins TRBV4-1 and TRBJ2-1, with 7 bases that match TRBD2. J gave up 4 bases and V 0 bases, and 9 bases lay outside the gene matches. The CDR3 runs to 17 residues. CDR1 is MGHRA, CDR2 YSYEKL, per germline. The CDR3 here is CASSQDSTAGYYNEQFF. CDR3 DNA sequence: TGCGCCAGCAGCCAAGATAGCACAGCGGGGTATTACAATGAGCAGTTCTTC.

This chain links TRBV15 with TRBJ1-5, with D perhaps matching TRBD1 (5 bases). This CDR3 comprises 14 residues. Looked up from germline, CDR1 is LNHNV and CDR2 is YYDKDF (reference sequence). V lost 5 bases and J 6 bases, leaving 14 bases between the germline ends. DNA for the CDR3: TGTGCCACCAGCTGGGTCCTCGGGGGTCAGCCCCAGCATTTT. Translated, it gives CATSWVLGGQPQHF.

V is TRBV28 and J is TRBJ1-1; D might be TRBD1 (5 bases). V shed 2 bases and J shed 0 bases, with 13 bases lying between them. Germline V CDR1 and CDR2: MDHEN, SYDVKM. The CDR3 covers 16 residues. The CDR3 bases are TGTGCCAGCAGTTTAGCCGGGGGAGCCATGAACACTGAAGCTTTCTTT. Encoded protein: CASSLAGGAMNTEAFF. The whole variable domain, filled in from reference TRBV28 and TRBJ1-1, reads DVKVTQSSRYLVKRTGEKVFLECVQDMDHENMFWYRQDPGLGLRLIYFSYDVKMKEKGDIPEGYSVSREKKERFSLILESASTNQTSMYLCASSLAGGAMNTEAFFGQGTRLTVV.

CDR3 sequence reads: CASSPAGVTQPQHF. CDR3 sequence (DNA): TGTGCCAGCAGCCCTGCAGGCGTCACTCAGCCCCAGCATTTT. This chain links TRBV27 with TRBJ1-5, with no clear D. V dropped 6 bases and J dropped 6 bases, with 15 bases sitting between them. Germline lookup yields CDR1 MNHEY and CDR2 SMNVEV (reference sequence). CDR3 length: 14 amino acids.

This chain links TRBV4-2 with TRBJ2-7, with 12 bases lining up with TRBD2. The CDR3 totals 16 residues. The germline V gene encodes CDR1 LGHNA and CDR2 YNFKEQ. V shed 4 bases, J shed 9 bases, and the junction held 13 bases outside the gene matches. DNA for the CDR3: TGTGCCAGCAGCCCAGGACTAGCGGGACGCTATGGCGTGCAGTACTTC. The encoded protein is CASSPGLAGRYGVQYF.

The CDR3 protein is CASSLYPRDSSYEQYF. The CDR3 DNA reads as TGTGCCAGCAGCTTATACCCGAGGGACAGCTCCTACGAGCAGTACTTC. The rearrangement uses TRBV7-9 and TRBJ2-7, with 7 positions matching TRBD1. This CDR3 is 16 amino acids long. Germline CDR1 reads SEHNR; CDR2 reads FQNEAQ (reference sequence). V lost 2 bases to trimming and J lost 0 bases; unmatched junction nucleotides: 7. The full variable domain, completed using reference TRBV7-9 and TRBJ2-7, is DTGVSQNPRHKITKRGQNVTFRCDPISEHNRLYWYRQTLGQGPEFLTYFQNEAQLEKSRLLSDRFSAERPKGSFSTLEIQRTEQGDSAMYLCASSLYPRDSSYEQYFGPGTRLTVT.

This clone has a single count. The rearrangement joins TRBV6-1 to TRBJ2-7; 9 bases are a match to TRBD1. This CDR3 region has 15 residues. Germline V CDR1 and CDR2: MNHNS, SASEGT. The V segment lost 5 bases and the J segment 6 bases; nucleotides outside the gene matches: 11. The DNA for the CDR3 is TGTGCCAGCAGTCCATCCGGGACAGGGAAGGTCGAGCAGTACTTC. Translation gives CASSPSGTGKVEQYF.

The CDR3 coding sequence is TGTGCCAGTAGGGACAGGGAATGGTATGAAAAACTGTTTTTT. Translated, it gives CASRDREWYEKLFF. This chain connects TRBV19 to TRBJ1-4; 8 nucleotides align to TRBD1. CDR1 LNHDA and CDR2 SQIVND come from the germline V gene (reference sequence). The CDR3 sequence is 14 residues long. V shed 6 bases, J shed 6 bases, and the junction held 6 bases outside the gene matches.

There are a few counts of this clone. CDR3 sequence (DNA): TGCGCCAGCAGCGCCGGGACAGGGGACGAAAAACTGTTTTTT. This codes for CASSAGTGDEKLFF. This chain joins TRBV5-1 and TRBJ1-4, with 10 bases identical to TRBD1. The CDR3 extends over 14 amino acids. Trimming at V came to 4 bases and at J to 8 bases, leaving 5 bases not matched to a gene. CDR1 is SGHRS and CDR2 is YFSETQ in the germline V gene.

This chain uses TRBV5-4 with TRBJ2-3, with 11 bases fitting TRBD2. Trimming cost V 3 bases and J 0 bases; bases outside gene matches: 6. The CDR3 has 17 residues. Germline CDR1 reads SGHNT; CDR2 reads YYREEE (reference sequence). The CDR3 bases are TGTGCCAGCAGCTCTCCTGGGACTAGCGGCAGCACAGATACGCAGTATTTT. Encoded protein: CASSSPGTSGSTDTQYF. Full variable domain (outside the CDR3, taken from reference TRBV5-4 and TRBJ2-3): ETGVTQSPTHLIKTRGQQVTLRCSSQSGHNTVSWYQQALGQGPQFIFQYYREEENGRGNFPPRFSGLQFPNYSSELNVNALELDDSALYLCASSSPGTSGSTDTQYFGPGTRLTVL.

This clone was seen only a few times. The chain employs TRBV6-5 and TRBJ1-1; maybe TRBD1 (5 bases). The CDR3 spans 13 residues. V was pared by 7 bases and J by 5 bases, with 14 bases between. Germline V lookup: CDR1 MNHEY, CDR2 SVGAGI. The DNA of the CDR3 is TGTGCCAGCACCGCGGCTCGGGGGACTGAAGCTTTCTTT. Translating gives CASTAARGTEAFF.